The 26 T cell receptor beta chains below were found in one sample sequenced in a study of patients and donors after allogeneic stem cell transplantation. TCRdb re-derived calls from the RT-PCR reads in MiXCR, one entry per CDR3 protein. This table holds approximately 160,000 distinct CDR3 sequences, around 28% found once. Sequencing was carried out using blood, either unsorted or a sorted T cell fraction (not recorded which). Receptor source: a human donor who was either an allogeneic HSCT recipient or a stem cell or donor lymphocyte infusion donor (not recorded which). It is not recorded whose cells these are; they may come from a transplant donor.

The V and J genes are TRBV9 and TRBJ2-4, with unresolved D. CDR3 length equals 14 residues. Trimming left V 0 bases short and J 0 bases short, with 4 bases between. Looked up from germline, CDR1 is SGDLS and CDR2 is YYNGEE. The CDR3 DNA reads as TGTGCCAGCAGCGTAGTTCTAGCCAAAAACATTCAGTACTTC. As protein: CASSVVLAKNIQYF.

In its sample, this clonotype was seen a few times. The chain carries TRBV7-2 and TRBJ1-2, with 9 bases fitting TRBD1. The CDR3 loop spans 14 amino acids. V shed 2 bases and J 7 bases; nucleotides not matched to a gene: 5. Germline-derived CDR1 and CDR2 are SGHTA and FQGNSA. The CDR3 loop reads CASSLTGGTTGYTF. The CDR3 region has the DNA TGTGCCAGCAGCTTAACAGGGGGCACCACTGGCTACACCTTC.

This rearrangement joins TRBV5-5 to TRBJ1-2; the match to TRBD1 covers 9 bases. The CDR3 sequence is 15 residues long. Trimming removed 4 bases from V and 8 bases from J; junction bases left unmatched: 12. Germline CDR1 reads SGHKS; CDR2 reads YYEKEE (reference sequence). Here the CDR3 reads CASSVAGGQGEGYTF. The DNA for the CDR3 is TGTGCCAGCAGCGTAGCCGGGGGACAGGGCGAAGGCTACACCTTC.

V gene TRBV20-1 combines with J gene TRBJ2-1; the D is unclear. Per germline, CDR1 DFQATT and CDR2 SNEGSKA (reference sequence). V gave up 4 bases and J gave up 0 bases, with 16 bases separating them. This CDR3 is 16 amino acids long. The CDR3 sequence is CSATPLHRTSYNEQFF. CDR3 in DNA: TGCAGTGCTACACCTCTTCATCGGACCTCCTACAATGAGCAGTTCTTC.

The chain uses TRBV4-1 and TRBJ2-7; TRBD1 matches 9 bases. This CDR3 has 15 amino acids. Germline V gene lookup returns CDR1 MGHRA and CDR2 YSYEKL. J gave up 5 bases and V 4 bases, and 9 bases lay outside the gene matches. Here the CDR3 reads CASSPIGTGKNEQYF. CDR3 DNA sequence: TGCGCCAGCAGCCCCATTGGGACAGGGAAGAACGAGCAGTACTTC.

The rearrangement uses TRBV5-4 and TRBJ2-1; 10 bases are shared with TRBD2. J gave up 4 bases and V 4 bases, and 8 bases lay outside the gene matches. The CDR3 length is 16 residues. Per germline, CDR1 SGHNT and CDR2 YYREEE (reference sequence). The chain's CDR3 is CASSQSLAGRYNEQFF. The CDR3 coding sequence is TGTGCCAGCAGCCAATCACTAGCGGGAAGATACAATGAGCAGTTCTTC.

This clonotype was counted only a few times. The J gene is TRBJ2-7, the V gene TRBV12-3 or TRBV12-4; D uncertain. Trimming pared 1 base from V and 0 bases from J, leaving 7 bases between. This CDR3 has 14 amino acids. The CDR3 bases are TGTGCCAGCAGTTTAGGAGTCCACTCCTACGAGCAGTACTTC. Residues: CASSLGVHSYEQYF.

The chain joins TRBV21-1 to TRBJ1-5; TRBD1, the table's D call, lacks a check against the DNA. TRBV21-1 corresponds to a pseudogene. The CDR3 extends over 14 amino acids. The CDR3 DNA is TGTGCCAGCAGCACCGACAGGGTCACTCAGCCCCAGCATTTT. This codes for CASSTDRVTQPQHF.

In this sample, this clonotype turned up a few times. The chain carries TRBV6-5 and TRBJ2-5; D is unresolved. The CDR3 extends over 13 amino acids. The germline gives CDR1 MNHEY, CDR2 SVGAGI. Between the trimmed V and J ends, which lost 5 bases and 9 bases, there was a span of 16 bases. The CDR3 region is CASSPRTAWAQYF. The DNA for the CDR3 is TGTGCCAGCAGTCCCCGCACCGCGTGGGCCCAGTACTTC.

In this sample, this clonotype turned up a few times. The chain carries TRBV5-1 and TRBJ2-1; TRBD2 might be the D (5 bases). V shed 0 bases and J shed 8 bases, with 15 bases lying between them. Germline values: CDR1 SGHRS, CDR2 YFSETQ. This CDR3 comprises 15 residues. The CDR3 DNA follows: TGCGCCAGCAGCTTGGCAACATCGGAGGTCGATGAGCAGTTCTTC. It translates to CASSLATSEVDEQFF.

This clonotype has a handful of counts. The chain joins TRBV15 to TRBJ1-1, with D maybe TRBD1 (5 bases). V dropped 4 bases and J dropped 3 bases, with 15 bases sitting between them. In germline, CDR1 is LNHNV, CDR2 YYDKDF (reference sequence). CDR3 length equals 15 residues. The CDR3 sequence is CATSKFPGVDTEAFF. In nucleotides, the CDR3 is TGTGCCACCAGCAAGTTTCCGGGGGTCGACACTGAAGCTTTCTTT.

The chain recombines TRBV10-1 with TRBJ2-1, with D unclear. Between the trimmed V and J ends, which lost 5 bases and 0 bases, there was a span of 8 bases. In germline, CDR1 is WNHNN, CDR2 SYGVQD (reference sequence). The CDR3 loop spans 14 amino acids. In nucleotides, the CDR3 is TGCGCCAGCAGTCCGCTCGACTCCTACAATGAGCAGTTCTTC. This sequence encodes CASSPLDSYNEQFF.

This clonotype was observed at least ten times. The chain employs TRBV7-3 and TRBJ1-1; D unresolved. Germline V gives CDR1 SGHTA, CDR2 FQGTGA. CDR3 length: 13 amino acids. Trimming took off 0 bases at V and 3 bases at J, with 5 bases between the two ends. The CDR3 protein is CASSLTRDTEAFF. CDR3 DNA sequence: TGTGCCAGCAGCTTAACCCGAGACACTGAAGCTTTCTTT.

The chain carries TRBV6-5 and TRBJ1-1; 8 positions match TRBD1. CDR3 length: 16 residues. Germline V gene sequence: CDR1 MNHEY, CDR2 SVGAGI. Trimming took 7 bases from V and 3 from J; bases not matched to a gene: 13. The DNA for the CDR3 is TGTGCCAGCAAGGCTATTGGACAGGGACAGTACACTGAAGCTTTCTTT. The encoded protein is CASKAIGQGQYTEAFF.

This clonotype came up once. V gene TRBV24-1 combines with J gene TRBJ2-2, with a tentative D call TRBD1 (6 bases). CDR3 size: 17 residues. V was clipped by 0 bases and J by 4 bases, with 14 bases between them. CDR1 and CDR2 (germline): KGHDR, SFDVKD. This CDR3 is CATSDLRGHGGTGELFF. The CDR3 DNA follows: TGTGCCACCAGTGATTTGCGGGGACACGGCGGCACCGGGGAGCTGTTTTTT.

The chain uses TRBV12-3 or TRBV12-4 and TRBJ2-6; no definite D call. CDR3 length: 14 amino acids. V lost 1 base and J 2 bases, leaving 3 bases between the germline ends. CDR3 sequence reads: CASSLGAGANVLTF. As DNA, the CDR3 is TGTGCCAGCAGTTTAGGTGCTGGGGCCAACGTCCTGACTTTC.

The sample holds many counts of this clonotype. The gene calls are TRBV4-3 and TRBJ1-4, with 7 bases fitting TRBD1. V lost 5 bases, J lost 8 bases, and 8 bases stayed unmatched. Germline loops: CDR1 LGHNA, CDR2 YSLEER. The CDR3 contains 14 residues. CDR3 amino acids: CASSVRDRVEKLFF. The CDR3 DNA reads TGCGCCAGCAGCGTCCGGGACAGAGTGGAAAAACTGTTTTTT.

This clonotype occurred a few times. The chain uses TRBV20-1 and TRBJ2-3, with unresolved D. The CDR3 runs to 15 residues. In germline, CDR1 is DFQATT, CDR2 SNEGSKA (reference sequence). V dropped 3 bases and J dropped 6 bases, with 19 bases sitting between them. CDR3 amino acids: CSASWRTASPDTQYF. The CDR3 nucleotides read TGCAGTGCTAGTTGGCGCACGGCCTCCCCCGATACGCAGTATTTT.

The rearrangement uses TRBV5-5 and TRBJ2-3, with D possibly matching TRBD2 (6 bases). Trimming removed 4 bases at V and 6 bases at J, with 12 bases between. From germline, CDR1 is SGHKS and CDR2 YYEKEE (reference sequence). This CDR3 spans 13 amino acids. CDR3 nucleotide sequence: TGTGCCAGCAGCCCGCCGGGGGAGGATACGCAGTATTTT. This codes for CASSPPGEDTQYF.

The J gene is TRBJ2-7, the V gene TRBV6-5; 9 bases are a match to TRBD2. This CDR3 region has 15 residues. V dropped 7 bases and J dropped 0; count of bases not matched to a gene: 7. Germline V gene lookup returns CDR1 MNHEY and CDR2 SVGAGI. The CDR3 spells CASKWVAGASYEQYF. The CDR3 DNA reads as TGTGCCAGCAAATGGGTAGCGGGAGCCTCCTACGAGCAGTACTTC.

This clonotype was found once. This sequence joins TRBV5-1 and TRBJ2-7, with 9 bases fitting TRBD1. CDR1 is SGHRS and CDR2 is YFSETQ in the germline V gene. The CDR3 runs 14 residues. Unmatched junction bases numbered 6, after V lost 2 bases and J lost 6 bases. The CDR3 here is CASSLQGAGSEQYF. The CDR3 DNA sequence: TGCGCCAGCAGCTTACAGGGGGCTGGATCCGAGCAGTACTTC.

As for this clonotype: A junction boundary mismatches the germline segment, possibly from a read error. The chain carries TRBV20-1 and TRBJ2-7; TRBD1 or TRBD2 may be the D gene (5 bases each). CDR1 is DFQATT, CDR2 SNEGSKA, per germline (reference sequence). CDR3 length equals 14 residues. CDR3 nucleotides: TGCAGTGCGAGAGGGGATCGTATCATAATCGAGCAGTACTTC. Its translation is CSARGDRIIIEQYF.

This chain links TRBV12-3 or TRBV12-4 with TRBJ2-7; either TRBD1 or TRBD2 may fit D (5 bases each). Trimming took 0 bases from V and 6 from J, leaving 6 bases between them. The CDR3 contains 12 residues. The CDR3 is CASSLAGVEQYF. CDR3 DNA sequence: TGTGCCAGCAGTTTAGCGGGGGTCGAGCAGTACTTC.

This clonotype has at least ten counts. The rearrangement uses TRBV7-2 and TRBJ1-2, with TRBD1 as a possible D gene (6 bases). Germline CDR1 is SGHTA and CDR2 is FQGNSA. V lost 5 bases, J lost 8 bases, and 18 bases lay in between. The CDR3 contains 14 residues. The CDR3 nucleotides read TGTGCCAGCAGCGTGCGACAGGACAGTCGGGGCTACACCTTC. Amino acids: CASSVRQDSRGYTF.

This clonotype has a handful of counts. The V call is TRBV4-2, the J call TRBJ1-2; 11 positions agree with TRBD1. The V gene end was trimmed by 1 base and the J gene end by 7 bases; junction bases not matched to a gene: 8. CDR1 and CDR2 (germline): LGHNA, YNFKEQ. This CDR3 is built from 16 residues. The CDR3 region is CASSQGTGGVGFGYTF. The CDR3 region has the DNA TGTGCCAGCAGCCAAGGGACAGGGGGCGTAGGCTTTGGCTACACCTTC.

In DNA form, the CDR3 reads TGTGCCAGCAGCGCCGGACCGGGACAGGGGTACAATGAGCAGTTCTTC. Translating it yields CASSAGPGQGYNEQFF. J is TRBJ2-1 and V is TRBV9, with 10 bases that match TRBD1. CDR3 length equals 16 residues. V trimming: 3 bases; J trimming: 4 bases; junction bases outside the gene matches: 7. CDR1 and CDR2 from the germline V gene are SGDLS and YYNGEE.